This T cell receptor beta chain derives from a study of shared clonotypes between healthy human individuals. Findings of the study overall: Clonotype sharing among donors was expected to depend on sequencing depth.

V shed 2 bases and J shed 2 bases, with 12 bases lying between them. The CDR3 runs to 15 residues. Germline V gene data show CDR1 as ENHRY and CDR2 as SYGVKD. In its sample, this clone was seen once. What it binds is unknown. Evenly divided among several immunoSEQ plates was the genomic DNA of each subset. What was sequenced on ten immunoSEQ deep assay plates was unsorted PBMC DNA. Some clones are missing from TCRdb's copy, which holds only in-frame ones; the method was immunoSEQ multiplex PCR. The sample includes under 600,000 clones, around three quarters of them seen just once. The chain carries TRBV10-3 and TRBJ2-5; no clear D. The TCR comes from a woman aged 40 to 50 in good health. Some clones in this sample may be carry-over from other donors' samples. Material for sequencing was PBMCs. The CDR3 is CAISEPVTKQETQYF. The CDR3 region has the DNA TGTGCCATCAGTGAGCCCGTGACAAAACAAGAGACCCAGTACTTC.